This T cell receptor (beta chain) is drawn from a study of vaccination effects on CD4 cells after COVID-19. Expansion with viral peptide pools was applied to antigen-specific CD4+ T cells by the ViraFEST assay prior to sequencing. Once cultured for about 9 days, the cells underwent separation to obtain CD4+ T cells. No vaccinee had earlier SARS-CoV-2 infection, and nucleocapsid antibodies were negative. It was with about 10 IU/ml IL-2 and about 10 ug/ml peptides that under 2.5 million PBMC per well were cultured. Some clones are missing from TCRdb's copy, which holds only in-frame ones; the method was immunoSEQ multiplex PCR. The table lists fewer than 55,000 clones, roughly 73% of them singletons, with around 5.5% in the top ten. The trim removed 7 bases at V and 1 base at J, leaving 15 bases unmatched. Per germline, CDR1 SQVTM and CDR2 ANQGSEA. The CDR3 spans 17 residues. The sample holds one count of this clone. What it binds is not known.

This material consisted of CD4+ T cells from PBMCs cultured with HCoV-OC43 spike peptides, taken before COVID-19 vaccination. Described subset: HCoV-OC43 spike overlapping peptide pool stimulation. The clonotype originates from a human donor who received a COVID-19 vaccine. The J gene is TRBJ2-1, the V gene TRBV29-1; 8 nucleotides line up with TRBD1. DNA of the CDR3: TGCAGCGCCGATGGGGGTGGACAGGGAAGATCCTACAATGAGCAGTTCTTC. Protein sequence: CSADGGGQGRSYNEQFF.